The rows below give T cell receptor beta chains drawn from one sample of a study of OX40 agonist ivuxolimab in advanced cancers. Sequenced by immunoSEQ multiplex PCR; TCRdb stores in-frame clones only, minus some. This sample has about 25,000 clones, with approximately 83% found just once. The sequencing used CD4+ or CD8+ T cells sorted from blood, collected in a trial of the OX40 agonist ivuxolimab. These TCRs come from an adult with an advanced solid tumor such as melanoma, head and neck, liver or kidney cancer. Both conserved end residues are part of each CDR3. Each record gives: J gene, D gene, clone size, V gene, CDR3 DNA, CDR3 protein. D genes are given only for firm matches. Some rows mark clone size as missing; the rest say once, few, many or name a class of expanded clone.

TRBJ2-3	-	-	TRBV11-2	TGTGCCAGCAGCCGACAGGCCAGCGTAGATACGCAGTATTTT	CASSRQASVDTQYF
TRBJ1-1	-	-	TRBV20-1	TGCAGTGCTAGTGTGAACACTGAAGCTTTCTTT	CSASVNTEAFF
TRBJ2-3	TRBD2	-	TRBV19	TGTGCCAGTAGTATTGCGGGGGGCGCGGGAGATACGCAGTATTTT	CASSIAGGAGDTQYF
TRBJ2-1	-	-	TRBV11-2	TGTGCCAGCAGCTTAGTATCCAGCGGACACAATGAGCAGTTCTTC	CASSLVSSGHNEQFF
TRBJ1-4	-	-	TRBV7-8	TGTGCCAGCAGCCCCGGGACCGAAAAACTGTTTTTT	CASSPGTEKLFF
TRBJ2-7	TRBD1	-	TRBV15	TGTGCCACCAGCAGAGATAGGGACAGGCGACACGAGCAGTACTTC	CATSRDRDRRHEQYF
TRBJ2-7	TRBD1	-	TRBV9	TGTGCCAGCAGCGCCGGCGTGGGACAGGCCTACTACGAGCAGTACTTC	CASSAGVGQAYYEQYF
TRBJ2-7	-	-	TRBV12-5	TGTGCTAGTGGCCCCGGACTGGTCTACGAGCAGTACTTC	CASGPGLVYEQYF
TRBJ1-1	-	once	TRBV2	TGTGCCAGCAGTGACGGGCTCTTAAAAGCTTTCTTT	CASSDGLLKAFF
TRBJ2-3	-	-	TRBV7-6	TGTGCCAGCAGCTTAGCGACCGGTGCGGATACGCAGTATTTT	CASSLATGADTQYF
TRBJ2-7	TRBD1	-	TRBV11-2	TGTGCCAGCAGCGGACAGGGTGACGAGCAGTACTTC	CASSGQGDEQYF
TRBJ2-1	-	-	TRBV27	TGTGCCAGCACCTCTCGACTGTCCAATGAGCAGTTCTTC	CASTSRLSNEQFF
TRBJ2-3	-	-	TRBV9	TGTGCCAGCAGCCCCAGGGGTTACGATACGCAGTATTTT	CASSPRGYDTQYF
TRBJ2-7	-	-	TRBV6-5	TGTGCCAGCAGTAGTGGCGCGGGCTACGAGCAGTACTTC	CASSSGAGYEQYF
TRBJ2-7	TRBD2	once	TRBV5-5	TGTGCCAGCAGGTCGAGCGGGAGTGTAGGGGTCGAGCAGTACTTC	CASRSSGSVGVEQYF
TRBJ2-7	TRBD2	once	TRBV7-8	TGTGCCAGCAGCCCAATAGGCGGGAGTACGGGGGAGCAGTACTTC	CASSPIGGSTGEQYF
TRBJ2-1	-	-	TRBV12-5	TGTGCTAGTGGTTTCCCAGAGAGTAGCTCCTACAATGAGCAGTTCTTC	CASGFPESSSYNEQFF
TRBJ2-7	-	-	TRBV7-3	TGTGCCAGCAGCCCCGGGCCCACCTACGAGCAGTACTTC	CASSPGPTYEQYF
TRBJ1-5	-	-	TRBV19	TGTGCCAGTAGTATAGGCAATCAGCCCCAGCATTTT	CASSIGNQPQHF
TRBJ2-7	-	once	TRBV7-9	TGTGCCAGCAACCCCGAAGGGCCCTCCTACGAGCAGTACTTC	CASNPEGPSYEQYF
TRBJ2-7	-	once	TRBV28	TGTGCCAGCAGTTTGGGACCGACCTACGAGCAGTACTTC	CASSLGPTYEQYF
TRBJ2-5	TRBD1	-	TRBV27	TGTGCCAGCAAGGCAGGGGGCGTCCAGGAGACCCAGTACTTC	CASKAGGVQETQYF
TRBJ1-2	-	-	TRBV28	TGTGCCAGCAGCCCTGATGGACTTTCTGGGGACTATGGCTACACCTTC	CASSPDGLSGDYGYTF
TRBJ2-1	-	once	TRBV21-1	TGTGCCGGAGTAGCGGGAGGGCCTTCACCCCTATCCTACAATGAGCAGTTCTTC	CAGVAGGPSPLSYNEQFF
TRBJ1-2	-	-	TRBV19	TGTGCCAGTAGTATTAGGGGGTCAAGCTATGGCTACACCTTC	CASSIRGSSYGYTF
TRBJ2-7	-	-	TRBV6-5	TGTGCCAGCAGTTACTTGGAATCGGTTCGCCACGAGCAGTACTTC	CASSYLESVRHEQYF
TRBJ2-7	-	-	TRBV5-6	TGTGCCAGCAGCTTTTGGGGTGTCGAGCAGTACTTC	CASSFWGVEQYF
TRBJ2-3	-	-	TRBV19	TGTGCCAGTTCTAGCGCCTTCACAGATACGCAGTATTTT	CASSSAFTDTQYF
TRBJ1-5	-	-	TRBV15	TGTGCCACCAGCAGTTGGCAGGGGCACTTTATAAGCAATCAGCCCCAGCATTTT	CATSSWQGHFISNQPQHF
TRBJ1-1	TRBD1	-	TRBV5-1	TGCGCCAGCAGCTTGGTTCCAGGGGGATCCACTGAAGCTTTCTTT	CASSLVPGGSTEAFF
TRBJ2-1	-	-	TRBV7-9	TGTGCCAGCAGTCCCTTGAAGGATGAGCAGTTCTTC	CASSPLKDEQFF
TRBJ2-7	-	-	TRBV27	TGTGCCAGCAGTTTCACGGGGAGCTCCTACGAGCAGTACTTC	CASSFTGSSYEQYF
TRBJ1-4	TRBD1	-	TRBV6-6	TGTGCCAGCAGTTCCGGGACAGGGTATGAAAAACTGTTTTTT	CASSSGTGYEKLFF
TRBJ2-1	TRBD2	-	TRBV6-5	TGTGCCAGCAGCCCCGGGACTAGCGGGGGTTCCGGGTTGTTCTTC	CASSPGTSGGSGLFF
TRBJ1-4	-	-	TRBV10-1	TGCGCCAGCAGTGCTTGGGCAGTAGACGAAAAACTGTTTTTT	CASSAWAVDEKLFF
TRBJ1-2	-	medium-sized	TRBV7-6	TGTGCCAGCAGCGAAGCCCCGGGGGATGGCTACACCTTC	CASSEAPGDGYTF
TRBJ2-2	TRBD1	-	TRBV6-1	TGTGCCAGCACCCTAACAGGGGACACCGGGGAGCTGTTTTTT	CASTLTGDTGELFF
TRBJ2-1	-	-	TRBV20-1	TGCAGTGCTAGATGGAACAATGAGCAGTTCTTC	CSARWNNEQFF
TRBJ2-1	-	once	TRBV7-2	TGTGCCAGCAGCTTAGACCCGAGCTCCTACAATGAGCAGTTCTTC	CASSLDPSSYNEQFF
TRBJ1-2	-	-	TRBV7-8	TGTGCCAGCAGCCCCAGGGCGGGACTCAGCAACTATGGCTACACCTTC	CASSPRAGLSNYGYTF